This TCR beta chain was sequenced during a study of blood T cell repertoires in COVID-19. On the study more broadly: Samples representing acute and convalescent COVID-19 were sourced from the United States, Italy and Spain. Sample material is recorded as cDNA or gDNA derived from T cells, B-cell-depleted T cells, or PBMCs.

The CDR3 totals 12 residues. Germline CDR1 is SEHNR and CDR2 is FQNEAQ (reference sequence). J was trimmed by 6 bases and V by 5 bases; bases with no gene match: 4. Original processing notes: From reference gene primer amplification, estimates of nucleated cell counts were derived. Sequenced by immunoSEQ multiplex PCR; TCRdb stores in-frame clones only, minus some. Clone size and the V and J calls come from that table; the DNA yielded D and trimming. The repertoire holds around 100,000 clones, with approximately 88% as singletons. The specimen sequenced was peripheral blood. The J gene is TRBJ2-7, the V gene TRBV7-9; 7 nucleotides match TRBD1. The origin of this receptor is a human donor in a cohort sampled during active COVID-19. The chain's CDR3 is CASSPDRSEQYF. DNA for the CDR3: TGTGCCAGCAGCCCGGACAGGTCCGAGCAGTACTTC.